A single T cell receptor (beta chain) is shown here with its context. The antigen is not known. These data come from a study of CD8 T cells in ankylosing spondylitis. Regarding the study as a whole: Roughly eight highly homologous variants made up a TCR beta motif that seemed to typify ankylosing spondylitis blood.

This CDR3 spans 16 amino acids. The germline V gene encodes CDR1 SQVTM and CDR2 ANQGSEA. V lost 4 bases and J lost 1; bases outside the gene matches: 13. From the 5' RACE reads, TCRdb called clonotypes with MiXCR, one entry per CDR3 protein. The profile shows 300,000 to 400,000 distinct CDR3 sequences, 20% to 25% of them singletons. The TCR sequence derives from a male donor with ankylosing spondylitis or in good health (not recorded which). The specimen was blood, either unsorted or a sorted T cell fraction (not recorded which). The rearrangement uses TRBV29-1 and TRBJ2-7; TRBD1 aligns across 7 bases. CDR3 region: CSVAGQASARSYEQYF. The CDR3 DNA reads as TGCAGCGTTGCAGGACAGGCCTCCGCCAGGTCCTACGAGCAGTACTTC.